This TCR beta chain originates from a study of T cell changes during pregnancy in multiple sclerosis. TCRdb's copy holds only in-frame clones and misses some; the assay was immunoSEQ multiplex PCR. The data contain fewer than 95,000 clones, approximately 94% of them seen just once; the ten biggest clones take up less than 2.5%. Germline V gene data show CDR1 as MDHEN and CDR2 as SYDVKM. Deletions cut 1 base from V and 3 bases from J, with 7 bases between. This CDR3 has 13 residues. The sample consisted of peripheral blood, taken in the third trimester of pregnancy. This clonotype was obtained from a female donor with multiple sclerosis, enrolled in a pregnancy study. The chain employs TRBV28 and TRBJ2-7; D remains ambiguous. This CDR3 reads CASSLSPNYEQYF. CDR3 in DNA: TGTGCCAGCAGTTTATCACCTAACTACGAGCAGTACTTC.